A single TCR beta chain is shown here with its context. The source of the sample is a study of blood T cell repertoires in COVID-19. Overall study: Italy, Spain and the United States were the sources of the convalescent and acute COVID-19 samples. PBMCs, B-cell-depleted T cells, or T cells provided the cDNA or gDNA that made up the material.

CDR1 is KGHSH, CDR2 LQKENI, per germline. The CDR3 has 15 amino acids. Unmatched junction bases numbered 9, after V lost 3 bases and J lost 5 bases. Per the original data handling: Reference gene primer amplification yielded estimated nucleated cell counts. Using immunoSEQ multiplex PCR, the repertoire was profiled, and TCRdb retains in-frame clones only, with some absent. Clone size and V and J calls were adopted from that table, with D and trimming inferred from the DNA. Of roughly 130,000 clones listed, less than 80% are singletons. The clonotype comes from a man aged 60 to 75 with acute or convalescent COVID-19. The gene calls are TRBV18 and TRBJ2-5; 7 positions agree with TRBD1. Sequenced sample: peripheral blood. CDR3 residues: CASSPNPGQSETQYF. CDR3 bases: TGTGCCAGCTCACCCAATCCGGGACAGTCGGAGACCCAGTACTTC.